These T cell receptor beta chains were read from a single sample in a study of monozygotic twins with inflammatory bowel disease. TCRdb re-analyzed the 5' RACE reads; it lists each CDR3 protein once, without DNA. The sample's table shows under 150,000 distinct CDR3 sequences. Sequencing was done on a sample of blood. These receptors originate from a human donor with ulcerative colitis or Crohn's disease, or a healthy co-twin of an affected twin (not recorded which). Both conserved end residues are part of each CDR3.

J gene: TRBJ2-1
V gene: TRBV6-5
CDR3 length: 17
CDR3 protein: CASSSGTTGPPHNEQFF

J gene: TRBJ1-4
V gene: TRBV12-2
CDR3 length: 14
CDR3 protein: CASRLFSRGEKLFF

J gene: TRBJ2-7
V gene: TRBV7-3
CDR3 length: 15
CDR3 protein: CASSLAGLVTDEQYF

J gene: TRBJ2-1
V gene: TRBV20-1
CDR3 length: 16
CDR3 protein: CSAFDRGLLSYNEQFF

J gene: TRBJ2-1
V gene: TRBV19
CDR3 length: 17
CDR3 protein: CASRPQGQRGPYNEQFF

J gene: TRBJ2-7
V gene: TRBV12-3/TRBV12-4
CDR3 length: 12
CDR3 protein: CASSPQNYEQYF

J gene: TRBJ1-1
V gene: TRBV20-1
CDR3 length: 14
CDR3 protein: CSARRGGSRTEAFF

J gene: TRBJ2-1
V gene: TRBV6-2/TRBV6-3
CDR3 length: 15
CDR3 protein: CASINGGAGNNEQFF

J gene: TRBJ2-2
V gene: TRBV5-1
CDR3 length: 16
CDR3 protein: CASTLGQGKNTGELFF

J gene: TRBJ1-1
V gene: TRBV7-3
CDR3 length: 15
CDR3 protein: CASSSRRDGNTEAFF

J gene: TRBJ2-6
V gene: TRBV5-1
CDR3 length: 15
CDR3 protein: CASSFTPSGANVLTF

J gene: TRBJ2-7
V gene: TRBV25-1
CDR3 length: 15
CDR3 protein: CASSGDRVRGYEQYF

J gene: TRBJ2-7
V gene: TRBV5-4
CDR3 length: 14
CDR3 protein: CASSLGRGSVEQYF

J gene: TRBJ1-5
V gene: TRBV7-2
CDR3 length: 12
CDR3 protein: CASSSSDQPQHF

J gene: TRBJ1-6
V gene: TRBV21-1
CDR3 length: 14
CDR3 protein: CASGPTGVNSPLHF

J gene: TRBJ1-3
V gene: TRBV20-1
CDR3 length: 13
CDR3 protein: CSARGGNGNTIYF

J gene: TRBJ1-1
V gene: TRBV4-1
CDR3 length: 18
CDR3 protein: CASSQGATGTWEYTEAFF

J gene: TRBJ1-2
V gene: TRBV20-1
CDR3 length: 15
CDR3 protein: CSARDRIKGVYGYTF

J gene: TRBJ2-1
V gene: TRBV5-1
CDR3 length: 15
CDR3 protein: CASSLRGQAGDEQFF

J gene: TRBJ2-2
V gene: TRBV7-7
CDR3 length: 14
CDR3 protein: CASSLDRGGGELFF

J gene: TRBJ2-3
V gene: TRBV15
CDR3 length: 17
CDR3 protein: CATSRGRGSGGTDTQYF

J gene: TRBJ2-2
V gene: TRBV6-1
CDR3 length: 17
CDR3 protein: CASTTTGGTENTGELFF

J gene: TRBJ2-1
V gene: TRBV7-9
CDR3 length: 13
CDR3 protein: CASSFVGGNEQFF

J gene: TRBJ1-3
V gene: TRBV4-3
CDR3 length: 15
CDR3 protein: CASSQAFASGNTIYF

J gene: TRBJ2-1
V gene: TRBV6-5
CDR3 length: 18
CDR3 protein: CASSYSKPDRGEDGEQFF

J gene: TRBJ1-2
V gene: TRBV20-1
CDR3 length: 12
CDR3 protein: CISRDLFFGYTF

J gene: TRBJ1-4
V gene: TRBV12-3/TRBV12-4
CDR3 length: 14
CDR3 protein: CASSTRQGGEKLFF

J gene: TRBJ1-6
V gene: TRBV14
CDR3 length: 13
CDR3 protein: CASSPWTAMALHF

J gene: TRBJ2-3
V gene: TRBV5-1
CDR3 length: 14
CDR3 protein: CASSLVLAGDTQYF

J gene: TRBJ1-5
V gene: TRBV4-3
CDR3 length: 16
CDR3 protein: CASSPGTVYSNQPQHF

J gene: TRBJ2-5
V gene: TRBV29-1
CDR3 length: 13
CDR3 protein: CSVETWIQETQYF

J gene: TRBJ2-7
V gene: TRBV18
CDR3 length: 13
CDR3 protein: CASSDNSRYEQYF

J gene: TRBJ2-7
V gene: TRBV20-1
CDR3 length: 15
CDR3 protein: CSARDWGATTYEQYF

J gene: TRBJ2-7
V gene: TRBV5-1
CDR3 length: 12
CDR3 protein: CASSSGNHEQYF

J gene: TRBJ1-1
V gene: TRBV18
CDR3 length: 15
CDR3 protein: CASSPPGGLGTEAFF

J gene: TRBJ2-6
V gene: TRBV5-1
CDR3 length: 19
CDR3 protein: CASRITPGQNTSGANVLTF

J gene: TRBJ2-7
V gene: TRBV20-1
CDR3 length: 14
CDR3 protein: CSATNQKNSYEQYF

J gene: TRBJ2-7
V gene: TRBV7-9
CDR3 length: 17
CDR3 protein: CASSSLLTGPGPYEQYF

J gene: TRBJ1-1
V gene: TRBV4-3
CDR3 length: 13
CDR3 protein: CASSQVSGSEAFF

J gene: TRBJ1-2
V gene: TRBV5-1
CDR3 length: 14
CDR3 protein: CASSLLQGAYGYTF

J gene: TRBJ1-1
V gene: TRBV5-1
CDR3 length: 15
CDR3 protein: CASSLVAATDTEAFF